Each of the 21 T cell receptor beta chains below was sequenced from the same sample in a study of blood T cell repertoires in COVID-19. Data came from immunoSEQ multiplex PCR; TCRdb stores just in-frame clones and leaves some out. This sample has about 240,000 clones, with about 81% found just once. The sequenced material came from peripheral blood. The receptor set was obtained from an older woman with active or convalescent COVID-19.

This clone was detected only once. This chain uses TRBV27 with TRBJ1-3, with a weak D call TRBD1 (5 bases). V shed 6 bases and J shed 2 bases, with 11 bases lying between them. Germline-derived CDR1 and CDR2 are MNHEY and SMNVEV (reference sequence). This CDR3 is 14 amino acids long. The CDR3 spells CASSLGGAGNTIYF. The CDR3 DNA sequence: TGTGCCAGCAGCTTGGGGGGGGCTGGAAACACCATATATTTT.

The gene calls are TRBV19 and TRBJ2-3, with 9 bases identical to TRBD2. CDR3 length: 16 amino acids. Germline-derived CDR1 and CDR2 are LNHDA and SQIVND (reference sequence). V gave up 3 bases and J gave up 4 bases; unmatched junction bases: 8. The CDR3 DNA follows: TGTGCCAGTAGTATCTTCGGGCGGGGGGGCTCAGATACGCAGTATTTT. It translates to CASSIFGRGGSDTQYF.

The CDR3, as DNA: TGTGCCAGCAGCCCACAGGGGAGGGCCAAAAACATTCAGTACTTC. Its protein is CASSPQGRAKNIQYF. The chain couples TRBV3-1 (or the pseudogene TRBV3-2) to TRBJ2-4; D is possibly TRBD1 (7 bases). V was trimmed by 4 bases and J by 1 base, leaving 11 bases between them. The CDR3 is 15 amino acids. Germline assignment: CDR1 LGHDT and CDR2 YNNKEL (reference sequence).

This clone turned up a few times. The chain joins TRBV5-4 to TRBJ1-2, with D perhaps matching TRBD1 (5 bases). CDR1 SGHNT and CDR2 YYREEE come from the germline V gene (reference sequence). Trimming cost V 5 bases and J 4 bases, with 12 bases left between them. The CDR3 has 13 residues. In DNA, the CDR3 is TGTGCCAGCAGGGCCCTGGGGGGCTATGGCTACACCTTC. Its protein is CASRALGGYGYTF.

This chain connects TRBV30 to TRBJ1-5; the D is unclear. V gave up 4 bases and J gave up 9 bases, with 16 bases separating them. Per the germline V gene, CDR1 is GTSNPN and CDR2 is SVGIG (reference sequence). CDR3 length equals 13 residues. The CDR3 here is CAWTPTGSGPQHF. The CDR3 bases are TGTGCCTGGACTCCGACGGGCAGCGGGCCCCAGCATTTT.

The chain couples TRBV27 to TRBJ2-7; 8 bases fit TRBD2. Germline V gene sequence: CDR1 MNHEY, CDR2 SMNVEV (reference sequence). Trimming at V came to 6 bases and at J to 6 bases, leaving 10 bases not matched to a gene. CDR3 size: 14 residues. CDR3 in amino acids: CASRISRGAGEQYF. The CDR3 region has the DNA TGTGCCAGCAGGATCTCGCGGGGGGCGGGCGAGCAGTACTTC.

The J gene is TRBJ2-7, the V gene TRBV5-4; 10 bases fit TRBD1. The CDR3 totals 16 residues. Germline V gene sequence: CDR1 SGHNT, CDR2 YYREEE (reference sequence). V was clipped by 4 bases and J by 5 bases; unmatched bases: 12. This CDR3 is CASSPPVGTGEDEQYF. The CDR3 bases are TGTGCCAGCAGCCCCCCGGTAGGGACAGGGGAGGACGAGCAGTACTTC.

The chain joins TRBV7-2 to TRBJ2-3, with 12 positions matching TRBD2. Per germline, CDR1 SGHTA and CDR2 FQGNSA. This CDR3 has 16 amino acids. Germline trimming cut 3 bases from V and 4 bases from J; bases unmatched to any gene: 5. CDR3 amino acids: CASSFSSGGAADTQYF. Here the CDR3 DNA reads TGTGCCAGCAGCTTTTCTAGCGGGGGGGCCGCAGATACGCAGTATTTT.

CDR3 region: CASSSFGDSHEKLFF. CDR3 coding DNA: TGCGCCAGCAGCTCTTTTGGGGACTCCCATGAAAAACTGTTTTTT. J is TRBJ1-4 and V is TRBV5-1; tentatively, D is TRBD1 (5 bases). Trimming cost V 3 bases and J 6 bases, with 15 bases left between them. The germline CDR1 and CDR2 sequences are SGHRS and YFSETQ. The CDR3 is 15 amino acids.

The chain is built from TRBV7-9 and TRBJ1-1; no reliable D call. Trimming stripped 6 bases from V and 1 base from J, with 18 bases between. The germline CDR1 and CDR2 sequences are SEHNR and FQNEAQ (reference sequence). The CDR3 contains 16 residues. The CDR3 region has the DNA TGTGCCAGCAGGGGAGGGTCCTCCACGGGGAACACTGAAGCTTTCTTT. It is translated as CASRGGSSTGNTEAFF.

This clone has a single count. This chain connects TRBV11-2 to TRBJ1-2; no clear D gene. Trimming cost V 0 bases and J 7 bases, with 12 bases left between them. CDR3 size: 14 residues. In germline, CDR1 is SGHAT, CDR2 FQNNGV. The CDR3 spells CASSLEEGGSGYTF. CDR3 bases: TGTGCCAGCAGCTTAGAAGAGGGTGGCTCTGGCTACACCTTC.

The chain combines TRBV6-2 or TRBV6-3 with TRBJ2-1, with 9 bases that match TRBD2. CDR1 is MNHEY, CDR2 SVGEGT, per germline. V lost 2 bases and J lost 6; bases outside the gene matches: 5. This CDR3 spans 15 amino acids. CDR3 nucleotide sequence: TGTGCCAGCAGTTACACCTTAGCGGGGGCCAATGAGCAGTTCTTC. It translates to CASSYTLAGANEQFF.

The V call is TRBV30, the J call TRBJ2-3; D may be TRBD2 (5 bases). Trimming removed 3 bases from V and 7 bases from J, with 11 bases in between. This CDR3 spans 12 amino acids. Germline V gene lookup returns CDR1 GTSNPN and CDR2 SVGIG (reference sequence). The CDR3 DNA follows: TGTGCCTGGAGCGAGGACTCGTATACGCAGTATTTT. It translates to CAWSEDSYTQYF.

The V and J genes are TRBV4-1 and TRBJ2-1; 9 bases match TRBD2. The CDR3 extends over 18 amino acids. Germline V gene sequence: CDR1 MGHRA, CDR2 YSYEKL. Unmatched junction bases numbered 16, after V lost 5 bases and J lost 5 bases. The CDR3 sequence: CASSTGRVGGGGNNEQFF. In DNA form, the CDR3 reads TGCGCCAGCAGCACGGGGCGTGTCGGCGGGGGGGGAAACAATGAGCAGTTCTTC.

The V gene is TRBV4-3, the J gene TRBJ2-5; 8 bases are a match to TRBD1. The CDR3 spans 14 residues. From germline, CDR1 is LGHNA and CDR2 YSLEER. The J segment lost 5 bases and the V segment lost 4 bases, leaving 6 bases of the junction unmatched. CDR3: CASSRGQGAETQYF. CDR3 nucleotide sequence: TGCGCCAGCAGCCGAGGACAGGGCGCGGAGACCCAGTACTTC.

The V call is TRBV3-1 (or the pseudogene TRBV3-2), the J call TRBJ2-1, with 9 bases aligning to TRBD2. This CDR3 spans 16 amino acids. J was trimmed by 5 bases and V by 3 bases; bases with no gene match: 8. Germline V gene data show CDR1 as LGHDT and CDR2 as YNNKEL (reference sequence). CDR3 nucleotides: TGTGCCAGCAGCCAGATTAGCGGGGGCGCTGACAATGAGCAGTTCTTC. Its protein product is CASSQISGGADNEQFF.

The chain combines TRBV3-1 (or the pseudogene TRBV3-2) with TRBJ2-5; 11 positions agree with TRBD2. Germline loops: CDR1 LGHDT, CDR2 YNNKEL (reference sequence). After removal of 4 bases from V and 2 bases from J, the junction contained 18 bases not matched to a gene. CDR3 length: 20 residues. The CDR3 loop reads CASSRKSHPGLAASQETQYF. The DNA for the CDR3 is TGTGCCAGCAGCCGTAAAAGCCACCCGGGACTAGCGGCCTCACAAGAGACCCAGTACTTC.

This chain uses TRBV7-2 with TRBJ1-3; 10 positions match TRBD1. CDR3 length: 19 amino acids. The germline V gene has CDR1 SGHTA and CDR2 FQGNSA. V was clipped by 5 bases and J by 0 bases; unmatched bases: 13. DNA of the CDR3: TGTGCCAGCAGCAAGCACAGACAGGGGGCCCTTAGCTCTGGAAACACCATATATTTT. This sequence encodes CASSKHRQGALSSGNTIYF.

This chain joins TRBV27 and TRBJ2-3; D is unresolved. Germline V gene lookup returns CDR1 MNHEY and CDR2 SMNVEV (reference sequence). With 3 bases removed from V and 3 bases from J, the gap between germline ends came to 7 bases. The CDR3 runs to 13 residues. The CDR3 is CASSFRRTDTQYF. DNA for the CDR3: TGTGCCAGCAGTTTCCGTCGTACAGATACGCAGTATTTT.

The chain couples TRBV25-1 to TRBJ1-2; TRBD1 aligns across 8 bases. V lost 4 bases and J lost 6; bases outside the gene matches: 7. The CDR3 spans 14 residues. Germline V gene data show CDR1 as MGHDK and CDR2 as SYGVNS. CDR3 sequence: CASSAVTGENGYTF. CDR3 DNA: TGTGCCAGCAGTGCTGTGACAGGGGAAAATGGCTACACCTTC.

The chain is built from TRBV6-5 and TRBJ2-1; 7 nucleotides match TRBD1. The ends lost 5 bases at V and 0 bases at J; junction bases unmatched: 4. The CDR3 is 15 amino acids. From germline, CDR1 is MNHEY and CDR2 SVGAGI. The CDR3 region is CASSKQGSSYNEQFF. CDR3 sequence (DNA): TGTGCCAGCAGTAAACAGGGGAGCTCCTACAATGAGCAGTTCTTC.